This T cell receptor beta chain was sequenced for a study of blood T cell repertoires in COVID-19. Study-wide background: Specimens from acute and convalescent COVID-19 originated in the United States, Italy and Spain. The cDNA or gDNA used as material had been derived from T cells, B-cell-depleted T cells, or PBMCs.

Per the authors' pipeline: Researchers report that nucleated cell counts were estimated from reference gene primer amplification. The method was immunoSEQ multiplex PCR; TCRdb's version includes in-frame clones alone and lacks a portion of them. D and trimming come from the DNA, and the V and J calls and clone size come from that table. The repertoire holds about 260,000 clones, with approximately 86% as singletons. V trimming: 1 base; J trimming: 4 bases; junction bases outside the gene matches: 5. The CDR3 sequence is 17 residues long. CDR1 is SGHAT and CDR2 is FQNNGV in the germline V gene. What was sequenced was peripheral blood. This receptor was taken from a man in his late teens or twenties with active or convalescent COVID-19. The chain links TRBV11-2 to TRBJ2-2; 11 bases fit TRBD1. Here the CDR3 DNA reads TGTGCCAGCAGCTTAGGTCCCGGGACAGGGGGCACCGGGGAGCTGTTTTTT. Protein: CASSLGPGTGGTGELFF.